This TCR beta chain was recovered during a study of T cell responses to AZD1222 COVID-19 vaccine. Findings and limits, study-wide: Spike-specific TCR breadth and depth both grew after two AZD1222 doses. Clonal diversity may have been underestimated, and the donors were mostly white British, with more females than males.

Assay: immunoSEQ multiplex PCR; the TCRdb copy retains only in-frame clones and omits some. Of 200,000 to 250,000 clones in the sample, around 94% were seen once. The junction had 10 bases not matched to a gene; V was cut back by 6 bases and J by 5 bases. Germline-derived CDR1 and CDR2 are MNHEY and SVGAGI. CDR3 length: 15 amino acids. In the case of this clone: Its target is unknown.

This sample comprised peripheral blood, obtained 28 days after the second dose of the MenACWY control vaccine. V usage is TRBV6-5 and J usage is TRBJ2-5, with TRBD2 matching over 9 bases. The receptor was derived from an adult who received the MenACWY meningococcal vaccine as a control. CDR3 sequence reads: CASSGGAGGGETQYF. In DNA, the CDR3 is TGTGCCAGCAGCGGGGGAGCGGGAGGCGGGGAGACCCAGTACTTC.